This is a list of T cell receptor beta chains from one sample in a study of blood T cell repertoires in COVID-19. Produced via immunoSEQ multiplex PCR; TCRdb's table is partial and in-frame only. The data show 130,000 or so clones, approximately 88% seen once. Sequencing was done on a sample of peripheral blood. Receptors originate from a man aged 50-60 years with acute or convalescent COVID-19. Each CDR3 is given with its conserved first and last residue. A D gene is named only where the DNA matches it firmly. Size tells how often a clone was seen (once, few, many) or the class of an expanded clone, and some rows leave it out.

length: 12; J: TRBJ2-1; V: TRBV20-1; size: NA; D: TRBD2; DNA: TGCAGTGCTAGTGGGGGGGACAATGAGCAGTTCTTC; CDR3: CSASGGDNEQFF
length: 13; J: TRBJ2-5; V: TRBV4-1; size: once; D: NA; DNA: TGCGCCAGCAGCCAGGAGATTAGGGAGACCCAGTACTTC; CDR3: CASSQEIRETQYF
length: 15; J: TRBJ2-1; V: TRBV6-5; size: NA; D: TRBD2; DNA: TGTGCCAGCAGTTACTCACTAGCGGCCAACAATGAGCAGTTCTTC; CDR3: CASSYSLAANNEQFF
length: 14; J: TRBJ1-1; V: TRBV7-9; size: NA; D: TRBD1; DNA: TGTGCCAGCAGCGCCGGACAGGGGCGGACTGAAGCTTTCTTT; CDR3: CASSAGQGRTEAFF
length: 15; J: TRBJ2-2; V: TRBV24-1; size: NA; D: TRBD2; DNA: TGTGCCACCAGTGACCCCGGGACTAGGACCGGGGAGCTGTTTTTT; CDR3: CATSDPGTRTGELFF
length: 16; J: TRBJ2-2; V: TRBV5-8; size: NA; D: TRBD1; DNA: TGTGCCAGCAGCTGGTGGGGACAGGGGGACACCGGGGAGCTGTTTTTT; CDR3: CASSWWGQGDTGELFF
length: 15; J: TRBJ2-3; V: TRBV13; size: NA; D: NA; DNA: TGTGCCAGCAGCTCTCCTAGCGACTACACAGATACGCAGTATTTT; CDR3: CASSSPSDYTDTQYF
length: 14; J: TRBJ2-5; V: TRBV5-4; size: NA; D: NA; DNA: TGTGCCAGCAGCTTTTCAGGGGCGGAAGAGACCCAGTACTTC; CDR3: CASSFSGAEETQYF
length: 14; J: TRBJ2-5; V: TRBV14; size: few; D: TRBD2; DNA: TGTGCCAGCAGCCAGCGGACGGGAGGAGAGACCCAGTACTTC; CDR3: CASSQRTGGETQYF
length: 13; J: TRBJ2-7; V: TRBV21-1; size: NA; D: NA; DNA: TGTGCCAGCAGCAGGAGAGTGGTCTACGAGCAGTACTTC; CDR3: CASSRRVVYEQYF
length: 15; J: TRBJ2-1; V: TRBV6-1; size: NA; D: TRBD2; DNA: TGTGCCAGCAACCTAGCGGGAGGGGACTACAATGAGCAGTTCTTC; CDR3: CASNLAGGDYNEQFF
length: 16; J: TRBJ2-7; V: TRBV2; size: NA; D: NA; DNA: TGTGCCAGCAGTGATATTGAAGTGAGGCCCCGCTACGAGCAGTACTTC; CDR3: CASSDIEVRPRYEQYF
length: 17; J: TRBJ1-1; V: TRBV18; size: NA; D: NA; DNA: TGTGCCAGCTCACCACGCGTCCCGAAGGAGCTGAACACTGAAGCTTTCTTT; CDR3: CASSPRVPKELNTEAFF
length: 14; J: TRBJ1-4; V: TRBV30; size: NA; D: TRBD1; DNA: TGTGCCTGGAACAGGGGTTCGGGTAATGAAAAACTGTTTTTT; CDR3: CAWNRGSGNEKLFF
length: 15; J: TRBJ1-5; V: TRBV18; size: NA; D: NA; DNA: TGTGCCAGCTCACCACTCCCCGGTAGCAATCAGCCCCAGCATTTT; CDR3: CASSPLPGSNQPQHF
length: 16; J: TRBJ1-1; V: TRBV7-8; size: NA; D: NA; DNA: TGTGCCAGCAGCTTAGTTGCCGGCGGGGGGCTCGCTGAAGCTTTCTTT; CDR3: CASSLVAGGGLAEAFF
length: 17; J: TRBJ2-3; V: TRBV11-2; size: NA; D: TRBD2; DNA: TGTGCCAGCAGCATTATTTCGCCGGGACTAGCGCCCAATACGCAGTATTTT; CDR3: CASSIISPGLAPNTQYF
length: 12; J: TRBJ1-1; V: TRBV6-2/TRBV6-3; size: few; D: NA; DNA: TGTGCCAGCAGCCCAGCAGGTCTCGAAGCTTTCTTT; CDR3: CASSPAGLEAFF
length: 13; J: TRBJ2-7; V: TRBV19; size: NA; D: NA; DNA: TGTGCCAGTAGTATAAAGTTGCTGGAGGGGCAGTACTTC; CDR3: CASSIKLLEGQYF
length: 17; J: TRBJ2-3; V: TRBV7-9; size: NA; D: TRBD2; DNA: TGTGCCAGCAGCTTAGGTGTAGGCGGGAGGGCCACAGATACGCAGTATTTT; CDR3: CASSLGVGGRATDTQYF
length: 15; J: TRBJ1-6; V: TRBV3-1/TRBV3-2; size: NA; D: NA; DNA: TGTGCCAGCAGCCAATCGGACAGTAACAATTCACCCCTCCACTTT; CDR3: CASSQSDSNNSPLHF
length: 13; J: TRBJ1-1; V: TRBV10-3; size: NA; D: NA; DNA: TGTGCCATCAGTGAAGGTAAGGAGTCTGAAGCTTTCTTT; CDR3: CAISEGKESEAFF
length: 14; J: TRBJ2-7; V: TRBV4-1; size: few; D: TRBD2; DNA: TGCGCCAGCAGCCGGACGACTAGCCACTACGAGCAGTACTTC; CDR3: CASSRTTSHYEQYF
length: 12; J: TRBJ1-1; V: TRBV7-9; size: many; D: NA; DNA: TGTGCCAGCAGCCCCACCCCCGACAAAGCTTTCTTT; CDR3: CASSPTPDKAFF
length: 15; J: TRBJ1-4; V: TRBV4-3; size: NA; D: TRBD1; DNA: TGCGCCAGCAGCCAAGGGGACAGGGGGGACGAAAAACTGTTTTTT; CDR3: CASSQGDRGDEKLFF
length: 14; J: TRBJ2-2; V: TRBV3-1/TRBV3-2; size: NA; D: NA; DNA: TGTGCCAGCAGGAGCAGGGGTTCCACCGGGGAGCTGTTTTTT; CDR3: CASRSRGSTGELFF
length: 13; J: TRBJ1-2; V: TRBV11-1; size: NA; D: TRBD1; DNA: TGTGCCAGCAGCCCGGACAGGGCAGGCGGCTACACCTTC; CDR3: CASSPDRAGGYTF
length: 14; J: TRBJ1-2; V: TRBV6-5; size: NA; D: TRBD1; DNA: TGTGCCAGCAGTTACACGACAGGGGTATATGGCTACACCTTC; CDR3: CASSYTTGVYGYTF
length: 15; J: TRBJ2-2; V: TRBV9; size: NA; D: TRBD2; DNA: TGTGCCAGCAGCGCGGGACTAGCGGACACCGGGGAGCTGTTTTTT; CDR3: CASSAGLADTGELFF